These T cell receptor beta chains were read from a single sample in a study of T cells in narcolepsy. Assay: immunoSEQ multiplex PCR; the TCRdb copy retains only in-frame clones and omits some. This sample yields around 35,000 clones, of which under 90% are seen a single time; roughly 1.2% belongs to the top ten. The specimen sequenced was CD45RA- memory CD4+ T cells from PBMCs. Source of these receptors: a human donor with narcolepsy. The CDR3 runs from the conserved cysteine through the conserved F or W. D genes are given only for firm matches. Where a row states a size, it is once, few, many or the class of an expanded clone; other rows omit it.

CDR3aa: CAMRGRDAYNEQFF
CDR3nt: TGTGCGATGAGGGGGCGGGACGCCTACAATGAGCAGTTCTTC
v_gene: TRBV10-3
j_gene: TRBJ2-1
abundance: NA
d_gene: NA

CDR3aa: CAWSSWGQYAGNTIYF
CDR3nt: TGTGCCTGGAGTTCCTGGGGCCAGTACGCTGGAAACACCATATATTTT
v_gene: TRBV30
j_gene: TRBJ1-3
abundance: NA
d_gene: NA

CDR3aa: CASRGSQLGEQYF
CDR3nt: TGTGCCAGTAGGGGGAGTCAGCTTGGCGAGCAGTACTTC
v_gene: TRBV19
j_gene: TRBJ2-7
abundance: NA
d_gene: NA

CDR3aa: CASSWAGGDAGELFF
CDR3nt: TGTGCCAGCAGTTGGGCGGGCGGGGACGCCGGGGAGCTGTTTTTT
v_gene: TRBV28
j_gene: TRBJ2-2
abundance: NA
d_gene: NA

CDR3aa: CASSVSSGGYAHYEQYF
CDR3nt: TGTGCCAGCAGCGTGAGTAGCGGGGGCTACGCTCACTACGAGCAGTACTTC
v_gene: TRBV9
j_gene: TRBJ2-7
abundance: NA
d_gene: TRBD2

CDR3aa: CASTIAGGLTHEQYF
CDR3nt: TGTGCCAGCACCATAGCGGGAGGGCTTACCCACGAGCAGTACTTC
v_gene: TRBV7-2
j_gene: TRBJ2-7
abundance: NA
d_gene: TRBD2

CDR3aa: CASSTRDRGPYTEAFF
CDR3nt: TGTGCCAGCAGTACCCGGGACAGGGGGCCCTACACTGAAGCTTTCTTT
v_gene: TRBV28
j_gene: TRBJ1-1
abundance: NA
d_gene: TRBD1

CDR3aa: CASRNGLALNF
CDR3nt: TGCGCCAGCAGAAATGGACTAGCTCTGAACTTC
v_gene: TRBV5-1
j_gene: TRBJ2-7
abundance: once
d_gene: TRBD2

CDR3aa: CASSVRTAQTEAFF
CDR3nt: TGTGCCAGCAGCGTTAGGACTGCGCAAACTGAAGCTTTCTTT
v_gene: TRBV9
j_gene: TRBJ1-1
abundance: NA
d_gene: NA

CDR3aa: CSARDNNEQFF
CDR3nt: TGCAGTGCTAGAGATAATAATGAGCAGTTCTTC
v_gene: TRBV20-1
j_gene: TRBJ2-1
abundance: NA
d_gene: NA

CDR3aa: CASSLALGEQYF
CDR3nt: TGTGCCAGCAGCTTAGCGCTCGGCGAGCAGTACTTC
v_gene: TRBV7-2
j_gene: TRBJ2-7
abundance: NA
d_gene: NA

CDR3aa: CASTEDRGYSVYEQYF
CDR3nt: TGTGCCAGCACGGAGGACAGGGGCTATTCGGTGTACGAGCAGTACTTC
v_gene: TRBV28
j_gene: TRBJ2-7
abundance: once
d_gene: TRBD1

CDR3aa: CASSLDPWGSNTEAFF
CDR3nt: TGCGCCAGCAGCCTGGACCCCTGGGGATCGAACACTGAAGCTTTCTTT
v_gene: TRBV5-1
j_gene: TRBJ1-1
abundance: NA
d_gene: NA

CDR3aa: CASDRETGANVLTF
CDR3nt: TGTGCCAGCGACAGGGAAACTGGGGCCAACGTCCTGACTTTC
v_gene: TRBV9
j_gene: TRBJ2-6
abundance: NA
d_gene: TRBD1

CDR3aa: CASSLGTGQSLYEQYF
CDR3nt: TGCGCCAGCAGCCTCGGGACAGGGCAGTCTCTCTACGAGCAGTACTTC
v_gene: TRBV5-1
j_gene: TRBJ2-7
abundance: NA
d_gene: TRBD1

CDR3aa: CASSLAANSRQFF
CDR3nt: TGTGCCAGCAGCTTAGCGGCAAATTCTCGGCAGTTCTTC
v_gene: TRBV7-2
j_gene: TRBJ2-1
abundance: NA
d_gene: NA

CDR3aa: CATSGQLPSSGNTIYF
CDR3nt: TGTGCCACCAGCGGACAGTTACCCAGCTCTGGAAACACCATATATTTT
v_gene: TRBV15
j_gene: TRBJ1-3
abundance: NA
d_gene: NA

CDR3aa: CASSLRGVDEQYF
CDR3nt: TGTGCCAGCAGCTTGAGGGGGGTGGACGAGCAGTACTTC
v_gene: TRBV5-6
j_gene: TRBJ2-7
abundance: NA
d_gene: NA

CDR3aa: CASSPTVTYNEQFF
CDR3nt: TGCGCCAGCAGTCCGACGGTCACCTACAATGAGCAGTTCTTC
v_gene: TRBV10-1
j_gene: TRBJ2-1
abundance: NA
d_gene: NA

CDR3aa: CASSPSWADTQYF
CDR3nt: TGTGCCAGCAGCCCGAGTTGGGCAGATACGCAGTATTTT
v_gene: TRBV5-6
j_gene: TRBJ2-3
abundance: NA
d_gene: NA

CDR3aa: CASSPRRTANYGYTF
CDR3nt: TGTGCCAGCAGTCCCCGAAGGACCGCTAACTATGGCTACACCTTC
v_gene: TRBV6-5
j_gene: TRBJ1-2
abundance: NA
d_gene: NA

CDR3aa: CASSKRGWGTEAFF
CDR3nt: TGTGCCAGCAGCAAGAGGGGGTGGGGCACTGAAGCTTTCTTT
v_gene: TRBV6-6
j_gene: TRBJ1-1
abundance: NA
d_gene: NA

CDR3aa: CASSARTGRREAFF
CDR3nt: TGCGCCAGCAGCGCGCGGACAGGTCGGCGGGAAGCTTTCTTT
v_gene: TRBV5-1
j_gene: TRBJ1-1
abundance: NA
d_gene: TRBD1

CDR3aa: CASSQDQRGPLGEQYF
CDR3nt: TGTGCCAGCAGCCAGGATCAGCGGGGCCCCCTAGGTGAGCAGTACTTC
v_gene: TRBV4-2
j_gene: TRBJ2-7
abundance: NA
d_gene: TRBD2

CDR3aa: CASSKGNSPGEKLFF
CDR3nt: TGTGCCAGCAGTAAGGGGAACAGCCCTGGTGAAAAACTGTTTTTT
v_gene: TRBV6-5
j_gene: TRBJ1-4
abundance: NA
d_gene: NA

CDR3aa: CASSPLGSSYNEQFF
CDR3nt: TGTGCCAGCTCACCCCTCGGGAGCTCCTACAATGAGCAGTTCTTC
v_gene: TRBV18
j_gene: TRBJ2-1
abundance: NA
d_gene: NA

CDR3aa: CAKKGQGASGELFF
CDR3nt: TGTGCCAAAAAAGGACAGGGGGCTTCCGGGGAGCTGTTTTTT
v_gene: TRBV25-1
j_gene: TRBJ2-2
abundance: NA
d_gene: TRBD1

CDR3aa: CASSPTPRETQYF
CDR3nt: TGCGCCAGCAGCCCTACCCCGCGTGAGACCCAGTACTTC
v_gene: TRBV5-1
j_gene: TRBJ2-5
abundance: NA
d_gene: NA

CDR3aa: CASSLVPPSDTQYF
CDR3nt: TGTGCCAGCAGCTTAGTACCCCCCTCAGATACGCAGTATTTT
v_gene: TRBV11-2
j_gene: TRBJ2-3
abundance: once
d_gene: NA

CDR3aa: CASSQDRNSGNTIYF
CDR3nt: TGCGCCAGCAGCCAAGACAGAAACTCTGGAAACACCATATATTTT
v_gene: TRBV4-3
j_gene: TRBJ1-3
abundance: NA
d_gene: NA

CDR3aa: CASSLWASPRELFF
CDR3nt: TGTGCCAGCAGTCTATGGGCATCACCCAGGGAGCTGTTTTTT
v_gene: TRBV27
j_gene: TRBJ2-2
abundance: NA
d_gene: NA

CDR3aa: CASSLTGASQETQYF
CDR3nt: TGTGCCAGCAGCTTAACAGGGGCTAGCCAAGAGACCCAGTACTTC
v_gene: TRBV7-3
j_gene: TRBJ2-5
abundance: NA
d_gene: NA

CDR3aa: CSVEFGQNPGELFF
CDR3nt: TGCAGCGTTGAATTTGGACAGAATCCCGGGGAGCTGTTTTTT
v_gene: TRBV29-1
j_gene: TRBJ2-2
abundance: NA
d_gene: NA

CDR3aa: CASSLQGGTGNTIYF
CDR3nt: TGTGCCAGCAGCTTACAAGGGGGTACTGGAAACACCATATATTTT
v_gene: TRBV7-9
j_gene: TRBJ1-3
abundance: once
d_gene: NA

CDR3aa: CASSLETGEYNEQFF
CDR3nt: TGTGCCAGCAGCTTAGAGACAGGAGAGTACAATGAGCAGTTCTTC
v_gene: TRBV7-6
j_gene: TRBJ2-1
abundance: once
d_gene: NA

CDR3aa: CASSPLGGYQPQHF
CDR3nt: TGTGCCAGCTCACCTCTGGGCGGGTATCAGCCCCAGCATTTT
v_gene: TRBV18
j_gene: TRBJ1-5
abundance: NA
d_gene: NA

CDR3aa: CASGPDGIGPLHF
CDR3nt: TGTGCTAGTGGTCCCGATGGGATTGGCCCCCTCCACTTT
v_gene: TRBV12-5
j_gene: TRBJ1-6
abundance: few
d_gene: NA

CDR3aa: CASTRVGIEKLFF
CDR3nt: TGTGCCAGCACCCGGGTAGGGATTGAAAAACTGTTTTTT
v_gene: TRBV18
j_gene: TRBJ1-4
abundance: NA
d_gene: NA

CDR3aa: CASIAGDRNIQYF
CDR3nt: TGTGCCAGCATAGCGGGGGATAGAAACATTCAGTACTTC
v_gene: TRBV28
j_gene: TRBJ2-4
abundance: NA
d_gene: TRBD2

CDR3aa: CASRLTGQGSYEQYF
CDR3nt: TGTGCCAGCAGACTGACTGGGCAAGGGTCCTACGAGCAGTACTTC
v_gene: TRBV2
j_gene: TRBJ2-7
abundance: NA
d_gene: NA

CDR3aa: CASSLEPAGGPLAKNIQYF
CDR3nt: TGCGCCAGCAGCTTGGAGCCAGCGGGGGGGCCTCTAGCCAAAAACATTCAGTACTTC
v_gene: TRBV5-1
j_gene: TRBJ2-4
abundance: NA
d_gene: TRBD2

CDR3aa: CASHVPGAKNIQYF
CDR3nt: TGTGCCAGCCACGTTCCAGGGGCCAAAAACATTCAGTACTTC
v_gene: TRBV7-2
j_gene: TRBJ2-4
abundance: NA
d_gene: NA

CDR3aa: CASRKGAAHMNTEAFF
CDR3nt: TGTGCCAGCAGAAAGGGGGCGGCCCACATGAACACTGAAGCTTTCTTT
v_gene: TRBV7-2
j_gene: TRBJ1-1
abundance: NA
d_gene: TRBD1

CDR3aa: CASSLVGRGHNEQFF
CDR3nt: TGTGCCAGCAGCTTGGTGGGCAGGGGGCACAATGAGCAGTTCTTC
v_gene: TRBV5-4
j_gene: TRBJ2-1
abundance: NA
d_gene: TRBD1

CDR3aa: CASRIQGFNNQPQHF
CDR3nt: TGTGCCAGTAGAATACAGGGATTCAACAATCAGCCCCAGCATTTT
v_gene: TRBV19
j_gene: TRBJ1-5
abundance: once
d_gene: NA

CDR3aa: CSAPRQVGSEAFF
CDR3nt: TGCAGCGCACCAAGACAGGTGGGAAGTGAAGCTTTCTTT
v_gene: TRBV29-1
j_gene: TRBJ1-1
abundance: NA
d_gene: NA

CDR3aa: CASSSLAGGKINEQFF
CDR3nt: TGTGCCAGCAGTTCCCTAGCGGGGGGCAAAATTAATGAGCAGTTCTTC
v_gene: TRBV28
j_gene: TRBJ2-1
abundance: NA
d_gene: TRBD2

CDR3aa: CAWSGGYGELFF
CDR3nt: TGTGCCTGGAGTGGGGGGTACGGGGAGCTGTTTTTT
v_gene: TRBV30
j_gene: TRBJ2-2
abundance: NA
d_gene: NA

CDR3aa: CASSGRSSSGQSYGYTF
CDR3nt: TGCGCCAGCAGTGGTCGCAGTTCTAGTGGACAGTCTTATGGCTACACCTTC
v_gene: TRBV10-1
j_gene: TRBJ1-2
abundance: NA
d_gene: NA

CDR3aa: CASSFDRAPYGYTF
CDR3nt: TGTGCCAGCAGTTTCGACAGGGCCCCCTATGGCTACACCTTC
v_gene: TRBV6-5
j_gene: TRBJ1-2
abundance: NA
d_gene: TRBD1

CDR3aa: CSVRPPAGTQYF
CDR3nt: TGCAGCGTCCGGCCTCCCGCCGGGACCCAGTACTTC
v_gene: TRBV29-1
j_gene: TRBJ2-5
abundance: NA
d_gene: NA

CDR3aa: CASSLDQGYGYTF
CDR3nt: TGTGCCAGCAGCTTAGATCAAGGGTATGGCTACACCTTC
v_gene: TRBV11-2
j_gene: TRBJ1-2
abundance: NA
d_gene: NA